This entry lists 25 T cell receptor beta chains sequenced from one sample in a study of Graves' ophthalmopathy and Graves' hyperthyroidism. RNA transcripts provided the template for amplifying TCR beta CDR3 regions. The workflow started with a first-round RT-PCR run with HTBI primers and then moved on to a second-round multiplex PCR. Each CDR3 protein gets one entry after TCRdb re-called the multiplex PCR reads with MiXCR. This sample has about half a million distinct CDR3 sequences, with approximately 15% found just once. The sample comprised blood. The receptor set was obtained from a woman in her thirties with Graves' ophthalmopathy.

The CDR3, as DNA: TGTGCCATCAGTGAGCAGACTTACAGCTCCTACGAGCAGTACTTC. It codes for CAISEQTYSSYEQYF. The chain couples TRBV10-3 to TRBJ2-7; D unresolved. The ends were cut back, 2 bases at V and 0 bases at J, with 11 bases in the middle. Germline V gene sequence: CDR1 ENHRY, CDR2 SYGVKD. This CDR3 is 15 amino acids long.

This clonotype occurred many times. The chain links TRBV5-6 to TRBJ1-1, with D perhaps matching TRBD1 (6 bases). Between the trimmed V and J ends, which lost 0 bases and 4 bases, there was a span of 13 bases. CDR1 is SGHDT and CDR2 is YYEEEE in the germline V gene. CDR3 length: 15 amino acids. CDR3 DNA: TGTGCCAGCAGCTTGGACAGAGGGGGAGGCACTGAAGCTTTCTTT. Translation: CASSLDRGGGTEAFF.

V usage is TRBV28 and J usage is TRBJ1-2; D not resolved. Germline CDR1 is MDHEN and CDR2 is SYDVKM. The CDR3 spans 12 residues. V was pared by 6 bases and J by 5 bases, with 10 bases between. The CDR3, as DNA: TGTGCCAGCAGGGGGAGCGGTTATGGCTACACCTTC. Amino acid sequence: CASRGSGYGYTF.

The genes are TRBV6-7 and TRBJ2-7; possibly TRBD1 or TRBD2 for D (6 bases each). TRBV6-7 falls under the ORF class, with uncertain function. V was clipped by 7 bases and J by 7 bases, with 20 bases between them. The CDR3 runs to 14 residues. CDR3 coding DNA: TGTGCCAGCATCCACCTCACCGGGGGCGGTGAGCAGTACTTC. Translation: CASIHLTGGGEQYF.

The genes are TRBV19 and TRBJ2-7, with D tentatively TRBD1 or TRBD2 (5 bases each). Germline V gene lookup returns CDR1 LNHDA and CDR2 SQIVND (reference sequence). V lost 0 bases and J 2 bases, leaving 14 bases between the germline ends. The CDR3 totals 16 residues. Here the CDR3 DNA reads TGTGCCAGTAGTATAGAGATCGGGACCCGGCCCTACGAGCAGTACTTC. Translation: CASSIEIGTRPYEQYF. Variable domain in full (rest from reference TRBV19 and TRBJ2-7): DGGITQSPKYLFRKEGQNVTLSCEQNLNHDAMYWYRQDPGQGLRLIYYSQIVNDFQKGDIAEGYSVSREKKESFPLTVTSAQKNPTAFYLCASSIEIGTRPYEQYFGPGTRLTVT.

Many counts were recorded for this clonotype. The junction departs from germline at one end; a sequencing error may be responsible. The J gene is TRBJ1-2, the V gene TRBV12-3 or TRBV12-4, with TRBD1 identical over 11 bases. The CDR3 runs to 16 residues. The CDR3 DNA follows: TGTGCCAGCAAGAGGACAGGGGGCCTAACTAACTATGGCTGCACCTTC. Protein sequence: CASKRTGGLTNYGCTF.

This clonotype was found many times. The CDR3 nucleotides are TGTGCCAGCAGTTCTCGGGACAGTTTCTACGAGCAGTACTTC. It specifies CASSSRDSFYEQYF. The chain employs TRBV12-3 or TRBV12-4 and TRBJ2-7, with 7 bases that match TRBD1. This CDR3 region has 14 residues. J lost 3 bases, V lost 4 bases, and 6 bases had no gene match.

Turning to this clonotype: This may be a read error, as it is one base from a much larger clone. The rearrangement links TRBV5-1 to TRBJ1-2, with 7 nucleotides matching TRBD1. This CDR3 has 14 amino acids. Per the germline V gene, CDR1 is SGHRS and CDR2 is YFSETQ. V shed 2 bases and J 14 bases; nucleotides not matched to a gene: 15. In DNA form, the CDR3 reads TGCGCCAGCAGCTTACGACAGGGCCCCCTGAGTGAGACCTTC. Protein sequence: CASSLRQGPLSETF.

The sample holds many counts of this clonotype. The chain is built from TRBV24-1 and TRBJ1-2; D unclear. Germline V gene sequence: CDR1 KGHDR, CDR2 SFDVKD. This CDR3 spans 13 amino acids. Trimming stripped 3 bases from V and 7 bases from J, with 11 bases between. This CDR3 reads CATSDRAMGGYTF. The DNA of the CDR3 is TGTGCCACCAGTGATCGAGCTATGGGTGGCTACACCTTC.

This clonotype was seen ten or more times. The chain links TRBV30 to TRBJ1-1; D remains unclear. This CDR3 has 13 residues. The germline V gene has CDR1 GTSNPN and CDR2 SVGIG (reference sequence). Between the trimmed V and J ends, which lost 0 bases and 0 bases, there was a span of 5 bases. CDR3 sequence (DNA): TGTGCCTGGAGTGTACTCCTGAACACTGAAGCTTTCTTT. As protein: CAWSVLLNTEAFF.

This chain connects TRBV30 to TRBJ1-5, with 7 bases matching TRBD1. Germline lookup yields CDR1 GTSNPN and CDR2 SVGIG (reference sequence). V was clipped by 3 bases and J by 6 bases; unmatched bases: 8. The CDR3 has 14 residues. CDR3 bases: TGTGCCTGGAGCTGGACAGGATCAACTCAGCCCCAGCATTTT. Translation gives CAWSWTGSTQPQHF.

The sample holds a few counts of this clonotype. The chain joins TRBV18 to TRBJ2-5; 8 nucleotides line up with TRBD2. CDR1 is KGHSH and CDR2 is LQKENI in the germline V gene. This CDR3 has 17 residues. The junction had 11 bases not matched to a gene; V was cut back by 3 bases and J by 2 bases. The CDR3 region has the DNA TGTGCCAGCTCACCTATCTTTAGCGGGACCGAACAAGAGACCCAGTACTTC. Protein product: CASSPIFSGTEQETQYF. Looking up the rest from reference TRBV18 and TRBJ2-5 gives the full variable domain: NAGVMQNPRHLVRRRGQEARLRCSPMKGHSHVYWYRQLPEEGLKFMVYLQKENIIDESGMPKERFSAEFPKEGPSILRIQQVVRGDSAAYFCASSPIFSGTEQETQYFGPGTRLLVL.

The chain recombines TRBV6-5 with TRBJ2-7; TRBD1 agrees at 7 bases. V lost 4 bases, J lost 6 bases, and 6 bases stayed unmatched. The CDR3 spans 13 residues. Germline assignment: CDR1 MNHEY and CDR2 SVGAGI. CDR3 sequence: CASSFDRVGEQYF. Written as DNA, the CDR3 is TGTGCCAGCAGTTTTGACAGGGTCGGCGAGCAGTACTTC.

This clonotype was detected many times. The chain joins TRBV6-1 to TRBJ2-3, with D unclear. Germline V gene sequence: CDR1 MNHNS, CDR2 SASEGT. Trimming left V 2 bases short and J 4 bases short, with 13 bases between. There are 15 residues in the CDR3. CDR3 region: CASSEWWADADTQYF. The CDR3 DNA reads TGTGCCAGCAGTGAATGGTGGGCCGACGCAGATACGCAGTATTTT.

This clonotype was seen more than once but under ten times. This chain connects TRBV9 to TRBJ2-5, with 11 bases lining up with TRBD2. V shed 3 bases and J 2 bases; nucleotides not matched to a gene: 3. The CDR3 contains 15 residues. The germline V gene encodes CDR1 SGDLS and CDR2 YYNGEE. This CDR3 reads CASSAWTSGQETQYF. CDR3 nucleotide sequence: TGTGCCAGCAGCGCATGGACTAGCGGGCAAGAGACCCAGTACTTC.

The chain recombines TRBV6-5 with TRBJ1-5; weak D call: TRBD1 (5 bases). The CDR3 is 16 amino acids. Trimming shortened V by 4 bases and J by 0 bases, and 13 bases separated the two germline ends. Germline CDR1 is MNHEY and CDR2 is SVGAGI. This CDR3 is CASSLALGVSNQPQHF. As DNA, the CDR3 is TGTGCCAGCAGTTTAGCCCTAGGGGTTAGCAATCAGCCCCAGCATTTT.

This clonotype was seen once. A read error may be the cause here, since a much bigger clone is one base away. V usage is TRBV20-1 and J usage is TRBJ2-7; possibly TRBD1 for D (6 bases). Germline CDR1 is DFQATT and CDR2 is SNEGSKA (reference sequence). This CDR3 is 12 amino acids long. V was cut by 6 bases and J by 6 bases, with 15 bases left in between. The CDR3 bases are TGCAGTGCCAGGGACAAGGGTCCCGAGCAGTACTTC. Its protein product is CSARDKGPEQYF.

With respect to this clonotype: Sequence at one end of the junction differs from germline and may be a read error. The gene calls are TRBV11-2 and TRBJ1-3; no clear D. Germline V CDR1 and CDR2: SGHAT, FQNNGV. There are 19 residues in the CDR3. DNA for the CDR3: TGTGCCAGCAGACATGAACTGGGGAACCCGATCCTCTCTGAAAACACCATATATTTT. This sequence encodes CASRHELGNPILSENTIYF.

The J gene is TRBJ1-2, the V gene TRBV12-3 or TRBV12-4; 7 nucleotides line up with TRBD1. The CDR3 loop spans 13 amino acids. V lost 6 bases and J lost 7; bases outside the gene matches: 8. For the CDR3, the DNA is TGTGCCAGCAGGTCCGACAGGGACATTGGCTACACCTTC. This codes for CASRSDRDIGYTF.

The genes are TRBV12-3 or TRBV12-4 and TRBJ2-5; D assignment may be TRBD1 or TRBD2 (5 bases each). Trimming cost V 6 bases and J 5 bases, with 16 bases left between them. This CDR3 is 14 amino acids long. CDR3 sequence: CASSEGRGQETQYF. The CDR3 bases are TGTGCCAGCAGCGAAGGACGGGGCCAGGAGACCCAGTACTTC.

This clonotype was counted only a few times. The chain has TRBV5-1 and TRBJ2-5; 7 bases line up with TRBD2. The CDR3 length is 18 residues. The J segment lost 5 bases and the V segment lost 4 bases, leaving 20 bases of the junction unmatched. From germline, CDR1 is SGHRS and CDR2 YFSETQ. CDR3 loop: CASSSLGTGRGSRETQYF. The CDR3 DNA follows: TGCGCCAGCAGCAGCCTTGGGACGGGGCGCGGGAGTCGGGAGACCCAGTACTTC.

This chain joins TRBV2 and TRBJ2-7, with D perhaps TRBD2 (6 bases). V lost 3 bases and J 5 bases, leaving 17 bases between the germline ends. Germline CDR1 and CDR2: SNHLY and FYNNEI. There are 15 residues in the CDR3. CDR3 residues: CASSESSGVAHEQYF. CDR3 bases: TGTGCCAGCAGTGAGTCGTCGGGAGTAGCCCACGAGCAGTACTTC.

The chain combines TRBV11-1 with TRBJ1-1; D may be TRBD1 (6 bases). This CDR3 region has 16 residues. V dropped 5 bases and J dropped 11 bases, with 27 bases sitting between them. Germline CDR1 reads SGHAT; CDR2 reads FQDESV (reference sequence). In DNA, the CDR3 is TGTGCCAGCAGCCCCACGGGGGCTGTTTCAGGGGTAGGGGCTTTCTTT. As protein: CASSPTGAVSGVGAFF.

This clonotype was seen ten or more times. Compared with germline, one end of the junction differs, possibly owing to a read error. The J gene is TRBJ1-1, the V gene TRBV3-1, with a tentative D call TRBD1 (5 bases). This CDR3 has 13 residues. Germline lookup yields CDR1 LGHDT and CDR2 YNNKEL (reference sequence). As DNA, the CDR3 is TGTGCCAGCAGCCAAGATACGGGGACTGTAGCTTTCTTT. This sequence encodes CASSQDTGTVAFF.

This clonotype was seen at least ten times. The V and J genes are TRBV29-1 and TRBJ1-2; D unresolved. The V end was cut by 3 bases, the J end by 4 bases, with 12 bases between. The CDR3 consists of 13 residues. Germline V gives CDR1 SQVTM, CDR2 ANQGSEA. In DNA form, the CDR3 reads TGCAGCGTTGAGGGTCTGGCCGTCTATGGCTACACCTTC. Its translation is CSVEGLAVYGYTF. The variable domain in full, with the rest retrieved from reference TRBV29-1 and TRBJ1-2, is SAVISQKPSRDICQRGTSLTIQCQVDSQVTMMFWYRQQPGQSLTLIATANQGSEATYESGFVIDKFPISRPNLTFSTLTVSNMSPEDSSIYLCSVEGLAVYGYTFGSGTRLTVV.